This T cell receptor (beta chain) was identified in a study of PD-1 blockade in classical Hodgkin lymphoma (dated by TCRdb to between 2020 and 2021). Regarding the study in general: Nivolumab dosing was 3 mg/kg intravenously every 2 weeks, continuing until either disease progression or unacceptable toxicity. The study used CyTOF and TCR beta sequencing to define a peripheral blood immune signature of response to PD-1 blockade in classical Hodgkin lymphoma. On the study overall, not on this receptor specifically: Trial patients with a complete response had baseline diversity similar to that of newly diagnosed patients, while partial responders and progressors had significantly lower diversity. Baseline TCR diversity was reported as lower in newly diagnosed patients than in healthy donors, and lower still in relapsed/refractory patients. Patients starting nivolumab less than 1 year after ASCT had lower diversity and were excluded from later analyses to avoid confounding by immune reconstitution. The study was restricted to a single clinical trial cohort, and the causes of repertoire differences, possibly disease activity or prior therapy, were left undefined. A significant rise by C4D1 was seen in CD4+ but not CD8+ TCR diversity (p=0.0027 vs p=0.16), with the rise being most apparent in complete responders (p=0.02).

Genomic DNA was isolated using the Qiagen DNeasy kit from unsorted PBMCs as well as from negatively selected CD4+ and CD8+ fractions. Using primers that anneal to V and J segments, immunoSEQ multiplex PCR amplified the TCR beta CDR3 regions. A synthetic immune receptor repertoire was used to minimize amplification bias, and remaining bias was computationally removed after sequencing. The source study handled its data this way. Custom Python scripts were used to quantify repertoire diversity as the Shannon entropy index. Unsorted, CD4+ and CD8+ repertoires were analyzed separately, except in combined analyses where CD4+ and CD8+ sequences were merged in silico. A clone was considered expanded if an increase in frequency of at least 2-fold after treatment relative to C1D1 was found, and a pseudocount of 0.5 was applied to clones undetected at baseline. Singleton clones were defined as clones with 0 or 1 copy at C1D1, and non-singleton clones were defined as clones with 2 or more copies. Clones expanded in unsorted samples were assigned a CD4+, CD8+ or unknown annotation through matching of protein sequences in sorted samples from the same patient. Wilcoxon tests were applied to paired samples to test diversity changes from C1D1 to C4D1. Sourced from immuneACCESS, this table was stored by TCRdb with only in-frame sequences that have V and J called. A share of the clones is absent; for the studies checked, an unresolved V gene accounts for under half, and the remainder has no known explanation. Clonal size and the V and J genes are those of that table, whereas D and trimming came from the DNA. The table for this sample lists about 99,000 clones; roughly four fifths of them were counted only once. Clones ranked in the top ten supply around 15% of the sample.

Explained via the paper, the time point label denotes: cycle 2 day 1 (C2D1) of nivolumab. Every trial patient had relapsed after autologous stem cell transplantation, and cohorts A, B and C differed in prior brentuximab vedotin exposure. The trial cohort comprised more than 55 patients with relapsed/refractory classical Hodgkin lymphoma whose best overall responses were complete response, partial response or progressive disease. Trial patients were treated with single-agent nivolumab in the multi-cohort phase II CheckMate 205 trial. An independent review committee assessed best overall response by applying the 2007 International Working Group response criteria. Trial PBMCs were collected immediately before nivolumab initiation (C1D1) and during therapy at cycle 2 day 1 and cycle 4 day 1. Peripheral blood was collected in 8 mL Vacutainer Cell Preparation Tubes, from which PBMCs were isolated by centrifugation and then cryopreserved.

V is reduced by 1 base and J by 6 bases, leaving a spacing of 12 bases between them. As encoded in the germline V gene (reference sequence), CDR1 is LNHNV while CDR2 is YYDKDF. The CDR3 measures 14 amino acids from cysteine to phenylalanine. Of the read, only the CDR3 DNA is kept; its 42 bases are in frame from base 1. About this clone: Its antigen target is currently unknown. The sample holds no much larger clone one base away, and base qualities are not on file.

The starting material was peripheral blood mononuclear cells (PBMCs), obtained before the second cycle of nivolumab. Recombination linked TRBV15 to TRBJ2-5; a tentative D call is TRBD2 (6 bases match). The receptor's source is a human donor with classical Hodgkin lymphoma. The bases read TGTGCCACCAGCAGAGGGAGGGGCGACCAGACCCAGTACTTC. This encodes CATSRGRGDQTQYF.